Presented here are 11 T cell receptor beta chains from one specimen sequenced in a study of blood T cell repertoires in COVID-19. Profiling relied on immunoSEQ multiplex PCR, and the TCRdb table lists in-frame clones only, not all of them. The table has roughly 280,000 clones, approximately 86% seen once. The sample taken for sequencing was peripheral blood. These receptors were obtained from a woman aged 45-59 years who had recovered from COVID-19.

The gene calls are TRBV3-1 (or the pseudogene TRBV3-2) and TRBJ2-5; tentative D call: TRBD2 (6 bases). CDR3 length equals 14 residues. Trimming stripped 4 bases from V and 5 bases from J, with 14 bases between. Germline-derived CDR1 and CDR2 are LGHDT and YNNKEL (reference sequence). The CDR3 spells CASSRLTRGETQYF. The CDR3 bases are TGTGCCAGCAGCCGCCTGACTAGAGGGGAGACCCAGTACTTC.

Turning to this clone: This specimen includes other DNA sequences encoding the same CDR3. CDR3: CASSLQGDTQYF. CDR3 nucleotides: TGTGCCAGCAGCCTACAGGGTGATACGCAGTATTTT. This sequence joins TRBV11-2 and TRBJ2-3; the D gene is possibly TRBD1 (6 bases). CDR1 and CDR2 (germline): SGHAT, FQNNGV. Deletions cut 5 bases from V and 6 bases from J, with 9 bases between. CDR3 length equals 12 residues. Together with reference TRBV11-2 and TRBJ2-3, the CDR3 gives the full variable domain: EAGVAQSPRYKIIEKRQSVAFWCNPISGHATLYWYQQILGQGPKLLIQFQNNGVVDDSQLPKDRFSAERLKGVDSTLKIQPAKLEDSAVYLCASSLQGDTQYFGPGTRLTVL.

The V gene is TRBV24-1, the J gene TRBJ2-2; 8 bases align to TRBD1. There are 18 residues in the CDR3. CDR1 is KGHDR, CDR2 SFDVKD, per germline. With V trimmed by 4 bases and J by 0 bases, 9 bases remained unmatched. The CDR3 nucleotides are TGTGCCACCAGTGACCCCGGACAGGGTCCTTCGAACACCGGGGAGCTGTTTTTT. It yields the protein CATSDPGQGPSNTGELFF.

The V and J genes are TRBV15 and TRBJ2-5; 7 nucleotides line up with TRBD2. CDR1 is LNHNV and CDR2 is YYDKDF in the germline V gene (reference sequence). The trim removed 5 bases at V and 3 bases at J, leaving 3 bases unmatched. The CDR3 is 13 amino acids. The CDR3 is CATSAAGEETQYF. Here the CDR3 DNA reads TGTGCCACCAGCGCTGCGGGAGAAGAGACCCAGTACTTC.

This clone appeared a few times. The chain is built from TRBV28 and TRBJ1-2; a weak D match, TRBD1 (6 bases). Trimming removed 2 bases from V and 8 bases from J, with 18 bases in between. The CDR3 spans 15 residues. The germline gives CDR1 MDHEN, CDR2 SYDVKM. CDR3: CASSLTGGGFKGYTF. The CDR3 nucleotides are TGTGCCAGCAGTTTAACGGGGGGCGGATTTAAGGGCTACACCTTC.

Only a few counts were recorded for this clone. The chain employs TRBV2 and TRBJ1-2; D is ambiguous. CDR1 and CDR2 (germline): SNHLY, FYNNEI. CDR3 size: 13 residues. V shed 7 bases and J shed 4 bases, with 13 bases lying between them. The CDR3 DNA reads TGTGCCAGCACCCCTAATCTTTCCTATGGCTACACCTTC. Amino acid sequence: CASTPNLSYGYTF.

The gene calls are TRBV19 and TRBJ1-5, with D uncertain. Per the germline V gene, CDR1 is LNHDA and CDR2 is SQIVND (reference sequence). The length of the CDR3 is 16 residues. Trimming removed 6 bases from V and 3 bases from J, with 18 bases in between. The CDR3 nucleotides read TGTGCCAGTAGCAAAACATGGATGGGCAACAATCAGCCCCAGCATTTT. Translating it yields CASSKTWMGNNQPQHF.

CDR3 in amino acids: CASRIRGGAQGTEAFF. The DNA for the CDR3 is TGTGCCAGTAGGATTCGGGGGGGCGCGCAGGGCACTGAAGCTTTCTTT. The chain combines TRBV19 with TRBJ1-1; D may be TRBD1 (6 bases). The germline CDR1 and CDR2 sequences are LNHDA and SQIVND (reference sequence). CDR3 size: 16 residues. V shed 6 bases and J shed 4 bases, with 21 bases lying between them.

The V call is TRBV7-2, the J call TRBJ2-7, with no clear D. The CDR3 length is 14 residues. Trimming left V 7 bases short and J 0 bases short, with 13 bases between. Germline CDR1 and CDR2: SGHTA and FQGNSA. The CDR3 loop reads CASKWAASSYEQYF. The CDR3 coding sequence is TGTGCCAGCAAATGGGCAGCAAGCTCCTACGAGCAGTACTTC.

The CDR3 DNA follows: TGTGCCAGTAGGGTGACAGGGGCGACCTACGAGCAGTACTTC. It is translated as CASRVTGATYEQYF. V and J are TRBV19 and TRBJ2-7; 8 positions match TRBD1. The germline V gene has CDR1 LNHDA and CDR2 SQIVND (reference sequence). This CDR3 has 14 amino acids. The ends lost 6 bases at V and 2 bases at J; junction bases unmatched: 6.

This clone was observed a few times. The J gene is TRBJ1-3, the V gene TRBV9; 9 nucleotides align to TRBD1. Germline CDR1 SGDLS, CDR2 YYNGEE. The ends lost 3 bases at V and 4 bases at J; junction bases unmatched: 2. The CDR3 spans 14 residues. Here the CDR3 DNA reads TGTGCCAGCAGCGCCGGACAGGGGGGAAACACCATATATTTT. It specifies CASSAGQGGNTIYF.